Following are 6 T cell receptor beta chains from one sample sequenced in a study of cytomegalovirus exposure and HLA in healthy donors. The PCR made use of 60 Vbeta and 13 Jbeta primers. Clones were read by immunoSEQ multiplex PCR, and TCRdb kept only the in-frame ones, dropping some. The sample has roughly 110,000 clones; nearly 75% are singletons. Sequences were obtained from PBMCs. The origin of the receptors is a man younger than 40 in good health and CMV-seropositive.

The CDR3 DNA is TGCAGCGTTGAAGTTGGACAGTCCGCCTACGAGCAGTACTTC. Amino acids: CSVEVGQSAYEQYF. This rearrangement joins TRBV29-1 to TRBJ2-7; a possible D gene is TRBD1 (6 bases). Looked up from germline, CDR1 is SQVTM and CDR2 is ANQGSEA. Trimming cost V 1 base and J 2 bases, with 12 bases left between them. This CDR3 has 14 residues.

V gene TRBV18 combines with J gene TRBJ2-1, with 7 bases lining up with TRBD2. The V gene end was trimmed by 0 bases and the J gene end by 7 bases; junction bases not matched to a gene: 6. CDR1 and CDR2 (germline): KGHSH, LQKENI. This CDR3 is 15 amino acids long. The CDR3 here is CASSPPRTRENEQFF. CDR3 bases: TGTGCCAGCTCACCACCCCGGACTAGGGAGAATGAGCAGTTCTTC.

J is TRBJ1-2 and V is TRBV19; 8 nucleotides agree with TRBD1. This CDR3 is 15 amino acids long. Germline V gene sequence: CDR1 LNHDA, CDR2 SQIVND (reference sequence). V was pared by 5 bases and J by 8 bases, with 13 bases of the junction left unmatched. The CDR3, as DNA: TGTGCCAGTAGTGTCGGAGGACAGGGAAGGGCGGGCTACACCTTC. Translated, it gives CASSVGGQGRAGYTF.

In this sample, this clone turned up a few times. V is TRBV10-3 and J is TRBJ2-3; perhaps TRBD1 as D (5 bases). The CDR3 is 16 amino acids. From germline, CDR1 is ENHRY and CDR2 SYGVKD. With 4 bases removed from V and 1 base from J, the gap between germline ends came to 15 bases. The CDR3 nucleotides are TGTGCCATCAGTGGGGGCGAGAAGATTCGCACAGATACGCAGTATTTT. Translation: CAISGGEKIRTDTQYF.

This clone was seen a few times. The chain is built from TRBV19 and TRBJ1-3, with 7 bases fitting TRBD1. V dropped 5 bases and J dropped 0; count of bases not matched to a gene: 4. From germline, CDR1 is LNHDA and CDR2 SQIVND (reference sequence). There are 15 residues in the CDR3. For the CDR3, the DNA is TGTGCCAGTAGTGTCGGGGACAGCTCTGGAAACACCATATATTTT. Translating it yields CASSVGDSSGNTIYF.

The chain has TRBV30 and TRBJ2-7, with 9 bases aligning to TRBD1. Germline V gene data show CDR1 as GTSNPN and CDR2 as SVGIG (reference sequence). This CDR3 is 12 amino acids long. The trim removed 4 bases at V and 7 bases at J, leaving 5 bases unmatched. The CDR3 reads CAWNRGRWEQYF. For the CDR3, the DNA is TGTGCCTGGAACAGGGGGCGATGGGAGCAGTACTTC. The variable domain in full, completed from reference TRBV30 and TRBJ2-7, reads SQTIHQWPATLVQPVGSPLSLECTVEGTSNPNLYWYRQAAGRGLQLLFYSVGIGQISSEVPQNLSASRPQDRQFILSSKKLLLSDSGFYLCAWNRGRWEQYFGPGTRLTVT.